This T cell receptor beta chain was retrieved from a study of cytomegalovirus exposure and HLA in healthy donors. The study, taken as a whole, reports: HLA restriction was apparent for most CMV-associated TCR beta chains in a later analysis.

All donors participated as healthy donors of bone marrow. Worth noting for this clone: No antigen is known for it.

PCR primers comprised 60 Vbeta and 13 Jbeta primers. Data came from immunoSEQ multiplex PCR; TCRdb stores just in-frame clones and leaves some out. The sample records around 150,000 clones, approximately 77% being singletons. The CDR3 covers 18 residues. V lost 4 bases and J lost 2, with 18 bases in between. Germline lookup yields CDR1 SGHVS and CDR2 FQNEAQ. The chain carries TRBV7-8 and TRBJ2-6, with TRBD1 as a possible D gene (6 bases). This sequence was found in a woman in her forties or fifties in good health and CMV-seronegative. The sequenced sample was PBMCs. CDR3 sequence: CASSSPTDKGAGANVLTF. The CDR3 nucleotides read TGTGCCAGCAGCTCACCCACGGACAAGGGGGCTGGGGCCAACGTCCTGACTTTC.